The 11 T cell receptor beta chains below were found in one sample sequenced in a study of T cell repertoires in cytomegalovirus infection. TCRdb independently ran MiXCR on the reads; one entry per CDR3 protein. In the table there are roughly 600,000 distinct CDR3 sequences, approximately 25% of which are singletons. Sequencing was carried out using CD8+ T cells from PBMCs. The origin of the receptors is a human donor in good health (CMV status not recorded). Some clones in this sample may be carry-over from other donors' samples.

The chain joins TRBV29-1 to TRBJ2-5, with D maybe TRBD1 (5 bases). CDR3 size: 12 residues. V lost 5 bases and J 3 bases, leaving 10 bases between the germline ends. Germline CDR1 is SQVTM and CDR2 is ANQGSEA. CDR3 in DNA: TGCAGCGTTCATGACAGTGAAGAGACCCAGTACTTC. The encoded protein is CSVHDSEETQYF. Combining the CDR3 with reference TRBV29-1 and TRBJ2-5 gives the whole variable domain SAVISQKPSRDICQRGTSLTIQCQVDSQVTMMFWYRQQPGQSLTLIATANQGSEATYESGFVIDKFPISRPNLTFSTLTVSNMSPEDSSIYLCSVHDSEETQYFGPGTRLLVL.

This clonotype was counted a few times. The gene calls are TRBV7-9 and TRBJ1-4; D remains ambiguous. Germline V gene lookup returns CDR1 SEHNR and CDR2 FQNEAQ (reference sequence). CDR3 length: 14 residues. V was pared by 4 bases and J by 3 bases, with 9 bases between. Written as DNA, the CDR3 is TGTGCCAGCAGCTCGGCGGGGTCTAATGAAAAACTGTTTTTT. Translated: CASSSAGSNEKLFF.

The rearrangement uses TRBV19 and TRBJ1-1, with D tentatively TRBD1 (6 bases). The CDR3 loop spans 14 amino acids. Between the trimmed V and J ends, which lost 7 bases and 3 bases, there was a span of 15 bases. Germline CDR1 reads LNHDA; CDR2 reads SQIVND (reference sequence). This chain's CDR3 is CASTWTVKDTEAFF. The DNA of the CDR3 is TGTGCCAGTACCTGGACAGTAAAGGACACTGAAGCTTTCTTT.

In this sample, this clonotype turned up a few times. The genes are TRBV28 and TRBJ2-6; 7 bases fit TRBD1. Germline V gene sequence: CDR1 MDHEN, CDR2 SYDVKM. This CDR3 has 18 amino acids. V shed 3 bases and J 1 base; nucleotides not matched to a gene: 9. In DNA, the CDR3 is TGTGCCAGCAGTTTCACAGGGGCTGGTTTTTCTGGGGCCAACGTCCTGACTTTC. Amino acid sequence: CASSFTGAGFSGANVLTF.

The chain employs TRBV6-6 and TRBJ2-7; 13 bases map to TRBD2. CDR1 is MNHNY, CDR2 SVGAGI, per germline (reference sequence). V lost 7 bases, J lost 4 bases, and 4 bases stayed unmatched. The CDR3 spans 14 residues. The CDR3 coding sequence is TGTGCCAGCACCCGACTAGCGGGGGGATACGAGCAGTACTTC. Amino acid sequence: CASTRLAGGYEQYF.

This clonotype came up a few times. This chain connects TRBV7-9 to TRBJ2-2; the match to TRBD1 covers 7 bases. In germline, CDR1 is SEHNR, CDR2 FQNEAQ (reference sequence). This CDR3 region has 15 residues. V lost 5 bases, J lost 6 bases, and 9 bases stayed unmatched. Here the CDR3 DNA reads TGTGCCAGCAGCCCACAGGGGTCAGGGCCCGGGGAGCTGTTTTTT. Amino acid sequence: CASSPQGSGPGELFF.

A note on this clonotype: This may be a read error, as it is one base from a much larger clone. V gene TRBV7-9 combines with J gene TRBJ2-3, with 10 nucleotides matching TRBD2. Looked up from germline, CDR1 is SEHNR and CDR2 is FQNEAQ (reference sequence). This CDR3 has 15 amino acids. The CDR3 DNA sequence: TGTGCCAGCAGCCTCCCCAGCGGGGGGGCGGATATGCAGTATTTT. Translated, it gives CASSLPSGGADMQYF.

This clonotype was detected a few times. This chain uses TRBV20-1 with TRBJ2-1; D not resolved. In germline, CDR1 is DFQATT, CDR2 SNEGSKA (reference sequence). The CDR3 contains 12 residues. Trimming took 5 bases from V and 7 from J, leaving 12 bases between them. CDR3 residues: CSARAGYNEQFF. CDR3 DNA sequence: TGCAGTGCTCGTGCAGGATATAATGAGCAGTTCTTC.

This clonotype was counted at least ten times. J is TRBJ2-3 and V is TRBV7-9, with 9 nucleotides matching TRBD2. CDR1 and CDR2 (germline): SEHNR, FQNEAQ (reference sequence). The junction had 4 bases not matched to a gene; V was cut back by 5 bases and J by 4 bases. This CDR3 is built from 14 residues. The CDR3, as DNA: TGTGCCAGCAGCCCCGGACTAGCGTCAGATACGCAGTATTTT. Translation: CASSPGLASDTQYF.

This clonotype occurred a few times. The chain recombines TRBV7-6 with TRBJ1-3; tentative D call: TRBD1 (5 bases). V lost 3 bases and J 0 bases, leaving 15 bases between the germline ends. The CDR3 totals 17 residues. The germline V gene encodes CDR1 SGHVS and CDR2 FNYEAQ. Here the CDR3 reads CASSLIAGSLSGNTIYF. CDR3 sequence (DNA): TGTGCCAGCAGCTTGATCGCAGGGTCACTCTCTGGAAACACCATATATTTT.

As regards this clonotype: One base away lies a much larger clone, so this may be a sequencing read error. The chain recombines TRBV7-9 with TRBJ1-1; possibly TRBD1 for D (6 bases). Germline V gene lookup returns CDR1 SEHNR and CDR2 FQNEAQ (reference sequence). The CDR3 sequence is 15 residues long. CDR3 loop: CVSSLVGGPNTEAFF. DNA of the CDR3: TGTGTCAGCAGCTTAGTTGGGGGGCCGAACACTGAAGCTTTCTTT.